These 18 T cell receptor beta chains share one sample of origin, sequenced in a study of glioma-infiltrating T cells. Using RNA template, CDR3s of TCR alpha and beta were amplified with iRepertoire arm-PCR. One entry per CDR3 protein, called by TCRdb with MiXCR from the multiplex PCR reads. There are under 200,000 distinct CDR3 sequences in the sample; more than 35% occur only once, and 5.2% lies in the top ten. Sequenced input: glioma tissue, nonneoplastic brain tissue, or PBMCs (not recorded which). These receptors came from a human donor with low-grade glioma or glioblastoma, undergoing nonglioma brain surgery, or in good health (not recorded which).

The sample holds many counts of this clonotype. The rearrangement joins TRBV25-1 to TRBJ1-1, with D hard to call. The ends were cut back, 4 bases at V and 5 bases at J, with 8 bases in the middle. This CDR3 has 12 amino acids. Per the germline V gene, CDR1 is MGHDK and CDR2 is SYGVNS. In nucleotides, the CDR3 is TGTGCCAGCAGTGGCCGGAAAACTGAAGCTTTCTTT. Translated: CASSGRKTEAFF.

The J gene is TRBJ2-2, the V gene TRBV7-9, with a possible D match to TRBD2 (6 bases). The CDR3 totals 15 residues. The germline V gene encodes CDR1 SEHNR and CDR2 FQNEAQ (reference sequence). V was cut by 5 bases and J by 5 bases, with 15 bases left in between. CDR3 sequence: CASSPGEEFTGELFF. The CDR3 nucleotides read TGTGCCAGCAGCCCGGGGGAGGAATTTACCGGGGAGCTGTTTTTT.

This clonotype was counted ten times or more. CDR3 DNA: TGTGCCAGCATGGGCGAAAGCAATAATTCACCCCTCCACTTT. Its protein product is CASMGESNNSPLHF. V is TRBV6-1 and J is TRBJ1-6; unclear D gene. CDR1 is MNHNS and CDR2 is SASEGT in the germline V gene. The CDR3 runs to 14 residues. The germline V and J ends were trimmed by 7 bases and 5 bases, with 12 bases remaining between them.

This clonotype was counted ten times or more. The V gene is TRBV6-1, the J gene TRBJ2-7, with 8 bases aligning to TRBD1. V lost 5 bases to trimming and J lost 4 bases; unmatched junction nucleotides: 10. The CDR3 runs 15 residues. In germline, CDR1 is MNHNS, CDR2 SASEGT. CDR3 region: CASSPLGTGTYEQYF. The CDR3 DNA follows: TGTGCCAGCAGTCCCCTCGGGACAGGCACTTACGAGCAGTACTTC.

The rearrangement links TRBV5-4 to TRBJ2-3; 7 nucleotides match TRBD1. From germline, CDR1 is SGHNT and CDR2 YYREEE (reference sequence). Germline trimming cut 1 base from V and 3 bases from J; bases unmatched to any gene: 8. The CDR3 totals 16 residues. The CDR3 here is CASSLSRTGATDTQYF. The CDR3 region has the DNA TGTGCCAGCAGCTTGAGCCGGACAGGAGCAACAGATACGCAGTATTTT.

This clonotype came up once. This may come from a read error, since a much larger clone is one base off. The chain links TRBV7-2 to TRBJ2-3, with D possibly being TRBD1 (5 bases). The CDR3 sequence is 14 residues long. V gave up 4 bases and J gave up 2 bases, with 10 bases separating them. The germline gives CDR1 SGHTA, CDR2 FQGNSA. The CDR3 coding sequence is TGTGCCAGCAGCTCAATGGACACCACAGATACGCAGTATTTT. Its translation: CASSSMDTTDTQYF. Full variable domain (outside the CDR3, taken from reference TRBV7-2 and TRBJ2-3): GAGVSQSPSNKVTEKGKDVELRCDPISGHTALYWYRQSLGQGLEFLIYFQGNSAPDKSGLPSDRFSAERTGGSVSTLTIQRTQQEDSAVYLCASSSMDTTDTQYFGPGTRLTVL.

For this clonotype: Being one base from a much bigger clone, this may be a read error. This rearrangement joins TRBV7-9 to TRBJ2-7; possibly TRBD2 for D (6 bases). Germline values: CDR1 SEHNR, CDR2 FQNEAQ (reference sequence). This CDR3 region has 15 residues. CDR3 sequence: CARSLYGGSSYEQYF. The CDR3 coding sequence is TGTGCCAGAAGCTTATACGGGGGAAGCTCCTACGAGCAGTACTTC.

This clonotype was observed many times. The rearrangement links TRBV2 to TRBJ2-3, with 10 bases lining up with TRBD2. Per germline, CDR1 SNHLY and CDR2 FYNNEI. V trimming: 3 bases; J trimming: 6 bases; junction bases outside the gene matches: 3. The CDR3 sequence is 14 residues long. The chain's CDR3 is CASSDPSGSDTQYF. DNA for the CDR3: TGTGCCAGCAGTGACCCTAGCGGGAGTGATACGCAGTATTTT.

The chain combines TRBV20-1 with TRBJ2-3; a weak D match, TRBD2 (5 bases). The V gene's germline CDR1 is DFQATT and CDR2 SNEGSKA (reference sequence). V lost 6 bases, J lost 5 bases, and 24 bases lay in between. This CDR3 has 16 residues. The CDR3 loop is CSAGRVEAERKDTQYF. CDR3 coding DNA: TGCAGTGCCGGACGGGTGGAAGCGGAACGCAAAGATACGCAGTATTTT.

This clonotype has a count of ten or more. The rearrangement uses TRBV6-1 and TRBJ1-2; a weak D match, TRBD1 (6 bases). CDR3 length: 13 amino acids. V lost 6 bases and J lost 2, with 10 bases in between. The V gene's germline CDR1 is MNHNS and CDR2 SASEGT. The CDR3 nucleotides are TGTGCCAGCAGCTGGGACATCAACTATGGCTACACCTTC. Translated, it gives CASSWDINYGYTF.

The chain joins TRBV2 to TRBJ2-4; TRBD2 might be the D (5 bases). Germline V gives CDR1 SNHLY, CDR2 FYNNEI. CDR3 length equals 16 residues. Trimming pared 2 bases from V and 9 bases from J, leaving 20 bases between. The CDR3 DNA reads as TGTGCCAGCAGTGAAAAGGACTCACGAGGAGATAGCATTCAGTACTTC. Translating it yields CASSEKDSRGDSIQYF.

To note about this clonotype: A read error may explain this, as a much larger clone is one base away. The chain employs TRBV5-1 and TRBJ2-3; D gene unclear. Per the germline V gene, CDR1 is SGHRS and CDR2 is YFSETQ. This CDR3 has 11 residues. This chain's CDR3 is CASSLADTKYF. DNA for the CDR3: TGCGCCAGCAGCTTAGCAGATACGAAGTATTTT.

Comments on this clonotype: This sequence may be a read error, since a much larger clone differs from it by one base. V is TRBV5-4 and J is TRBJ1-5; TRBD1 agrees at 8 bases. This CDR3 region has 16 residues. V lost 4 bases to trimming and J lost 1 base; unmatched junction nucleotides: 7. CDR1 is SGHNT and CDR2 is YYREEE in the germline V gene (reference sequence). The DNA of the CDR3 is TGTGCCAGCAGCGTTGGGGGACAGGAAAGCAATCAGCCCCAGCATTTT. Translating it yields CASSVGGQESNQPQHF.

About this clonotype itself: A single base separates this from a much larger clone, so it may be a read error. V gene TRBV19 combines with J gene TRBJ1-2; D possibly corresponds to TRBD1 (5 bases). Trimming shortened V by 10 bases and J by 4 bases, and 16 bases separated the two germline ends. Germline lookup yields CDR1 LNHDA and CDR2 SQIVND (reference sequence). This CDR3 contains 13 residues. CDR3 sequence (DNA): TGTGCCATTAAAAGGGCAGGGATCTATGGCTACACCTTC. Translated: CAIKRAGIYGYTF.

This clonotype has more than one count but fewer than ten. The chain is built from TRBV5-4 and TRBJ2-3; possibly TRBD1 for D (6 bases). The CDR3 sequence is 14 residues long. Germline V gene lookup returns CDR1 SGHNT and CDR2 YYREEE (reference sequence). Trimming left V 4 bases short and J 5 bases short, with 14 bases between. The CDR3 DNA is TGTGCCAGCAGCCCTACAGGGAATCAAGATACGCAGTATTTT. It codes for CASSPTGNQDTQYF.

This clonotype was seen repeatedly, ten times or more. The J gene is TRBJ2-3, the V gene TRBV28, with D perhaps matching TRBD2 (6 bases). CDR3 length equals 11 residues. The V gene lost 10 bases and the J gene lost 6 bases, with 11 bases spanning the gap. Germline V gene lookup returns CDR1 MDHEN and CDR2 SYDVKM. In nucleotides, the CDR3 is TGTGCCACCAAGGAGGGTGATACGCAGTATTTT. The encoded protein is CATKEGDTQYF.

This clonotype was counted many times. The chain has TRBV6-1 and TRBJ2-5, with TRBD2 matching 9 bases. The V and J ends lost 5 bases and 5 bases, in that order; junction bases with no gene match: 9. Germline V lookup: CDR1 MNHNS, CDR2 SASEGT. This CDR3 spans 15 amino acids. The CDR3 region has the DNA TGTGCCAGCAGTTTTAAAGCGGGAGGCGCGGAGACCCAGTACTTC. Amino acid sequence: CASSFKAGGAETQYF.

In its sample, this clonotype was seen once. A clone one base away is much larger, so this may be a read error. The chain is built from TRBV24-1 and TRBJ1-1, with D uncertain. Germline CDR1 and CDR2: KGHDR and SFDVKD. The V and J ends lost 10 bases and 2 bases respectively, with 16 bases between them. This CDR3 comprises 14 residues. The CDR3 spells CATLVVRENTEAFF. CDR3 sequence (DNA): TGTGCCACTCTAGTGGTGCGGGAAAACACTGAAGCTTTCTTT.